This TCR beta chain is drawn from a study of T cell repertoires in cytomegalovirus infection. Looking at the study overall: Use of recently identified HLA-C-restricted and well-studied HLA-B-restricted CMV epitopes was part of the study. Public TCR beta signatures indicated both CMV infection and matching HLA type.

Study observations and caveats: There were carriers of CMV plus the relevant HLA, and cumulative public TCR beta family frequency identified them. HLA-C-restricted CMV clonotypes gave the most frequent clonotype in two of eight donors.

This clonotype was seen a single time. What it binds is not known. The ends were cut back, 8 bases at V and 5 bases at J, with 12 bases in the middle. Germline-derived CDR1 and CDR2 are SQVTM and ANQGSEA. This CDR3 has 11 amino acids. MiXCR, applied by TCRdb to the reads, yields one record per CDR3 protein. The table has nearly 700,000 distinct CDR3 sequences, 33% seen once; the top ten hold 15% to 20%. The starting material was cultured PBMCs, obtained from culture after CMV antigen stimulation. The rearrangement uses TRBV29-1 and TRBJ1-1; D remains unclear. The clonotype was recovered from a human donor in good health (CMV status not recorded). Some clones in this sample may be carry-over from other donors' samples. The CDR3 loop is CSLTLGTEAFF. CDR3 DNA sequence: TGCAGCCTTACCCTAGGTACTGAAGCTTTCTTT. Looking up the rest from reference TRBV29-1 and TRBJ1-1 gives the full variable domain: SAVISQKPSRDICQRGTSLTIQCQVDSQVTMMFWYRQQPGQSLTLIATANQGSEATYESGFVIDKFPISRPNLTFSTLTVSNMSPEDSSIYLCSLTLGTEAFFGQGTRLTVV.